These 26 T cell receptor beta chains originate from one sample sequenced in a study of CD8+CD57+ T cells in acquired aplastic anemia. CDR3 and TCR beta VDJ profiling relied on a genomic DNA template. One entry per CDR3 protein, called by TCRdb with MiXCR from the reads. The sample has 200,000 to 250,000 distinct CDR3 sequences, roughly 45% seen once. For sequencing, patients were chosen who had shown expansion of CD8+CD57+ cells by flow cytometry. The sample consisted of sorted CD4+, CD8+, or CD8+CD57+ T cells (not recorded which) from PBMCs. Receptors originate from a human donor with aplastic anemia.

The chain links TRBV15 to TRBJ1-4; 9 bases align to TRBD1. The CDR3 consists of 15 residues. CDR1 and CDR2 (germline): LNHNV, YYDKDF (reference sequence). V gave up 1 base and J gave up 9 bases; unmatched junction bases: 6. The CDR3 nucleotides are TGTGCCACCAGCAGAGGCCAGGGGACAGGGAAAAAACTGTTTTTT. Protein sequence: CATSRGQGTGKKLFF.

A note on this clonotype: A much larger clone sits a single nucleotide away, making a read error possible. The rearrangement joins TRBV7-2 to TRBJ2-1; 16 positions match TRBD2. Germline V lookup: CDR1 SGHTA, CDR2 FQGNSA. The length of the CDR3 is 16 residues. CDR3 DNA: TGTGTCAGCAGCCAACTGGGACTAGCGGGGGGGCCGGGGCAGTTCTTC. Its translation is CVSSQLGLAGGPGQFF.

The rearrangement links TRBV19 to TRBJ1-6; D is unclear. Per the germline V gene, CDR1 is LNHDA and CDR2 is SQIVND (reference sequence). Deletions cut 1 base from V and 11 bases from J, with 15 bases between. The CDR3 loop spans 15 amino acids. The CDR3 nucleotides are TGTGCCAGTAGTATAGGGGCACAGCTTGGGACACCCCTCCACTTT. Translated: CASSIGAQLGTPLHF.

The chain employs TRBV2 and TRBJ2-5; possibly TRBD1 for D (6 bases). Germline V gene data show CDR1 as SNHLY and CDR2 as FYNNEI. The CDR3 contains 14 residues. V shed 9 bases and J shed 5 bases, with 19 bases lying between them. For the CDR3, the DNA is TGTGCCAGTCGAGTCGGACAGTTGGGGGAGACCCAGTACTTC. It codes for CASRVGQLGETQYF.

A remark on this clonotype: A much larger clone is a single base away; this may be a read error. This chain joins TRBV5-6 and TRBJ1-4; D gene uncertain. CDR1 is SGHDT and CDR2 is YYEEEE in the germline V gene. The CDR3 runs to 16 residues. V lost 1 base, J lost 0 bases, and 10 bases lay in between. The CDR3 reads CASSLFALATNEKLFF. The CDR3 DNA follows: TGTGCCAGCAGCTTGTTCGCCCTTGCAACTAATGAAAAACTGTTTTTT.

This clonotype was found many times. This chain links TRBV5-8 with TRBJ2-1; 8 bases map to TRBD2. CDR1 and CDR2 from the germline V gene are SGHTS and YDEGEE. J lost 9 bases, V lost 2 bases, and 13 bases had no gene match. This CDR3 comprises 16 residues. In DNA, the CDR3 is TGTGCCAGCAGCTTTTATCGAGTCGGGGGGGCAGGTGAGCAGTTCTTC. This gives the protein CASSFYRVGGAGEQFF.

This clonotype appeared a few times. The chain employs TRBV2 and TRBJ1-2; D is uncertain. There are 14 residues in the CDR3. Trimming stripped 4 bases from V and 4 bases from J, with 13 bases between. The germline V gene encodes CDR1 SNHLY and CDR2 FYNNEI. The CDR3 sequence is CASSAEQASYGYTF. CDR3 sequence (DNA): TGTGCCAGCAGTGCTGAGCAGGCAAGCTATGGCTACACCTTC.

This clonotype was detected once. Sequence at one end of the junction differs from germline and may be a read error. This chain links TRBV24-1 with TRBJ1-1; perhaps TRBD1 as D (6 bases). The CDR3 is 15 amino acids. Germline V gives CDR1 KGHDR, CDR2 SFDVKD. Here the CDR3 reads CATSDPRGPSTEASF. The CDR3 bases are TGTGCCACCAGTGACCCCAGGGGACCGAGCACTGAAGCTTCCTTT.

This clonotype showed up just once. The chain employs TRBV25-1 and TRBJ1-4; 7 bases are shared with TRBD1. Looked up from germline, CDR1 is MGHDK and CDR2 is SYGVNS. The CDR3 loop spans 15 amino acids. V lost 4 bases to trimming and J lost 5 bases; unmatched junction nucleotides: 7. The CDR3 DNA is TGTGCCAGCAGTGCCACCTCAGGGGGGAATGAAAAACTGTTTTTT. Protein: CASSATSGGNEKLFF.

This chain uses TRBV24-1 with TRBJ2-3; 11 bases agree with TRBD2. Germline trimming cut 4 bases from V and 4 bases from J; bases unmatched to any gene: 6. Germline lookup yields CDR1 KGHDR and CDR2 SFDVKD. The CDR3 runs to 16 residues. The DNA of the CDR3 is TGTGCCACCAGTGACATCCTAGCGGGGGGCCCAGATACGCAGTATTTT. It is translated as CATSDILAGGPDTQYF.

A note on this clonotype: This clone may be a read error of a much larger clone one base away. The gene calls are TRBV6-5 and TRBJ1-2; tentatively, D is TRBD1 (5 bases). The V end was cut by 4 bases, the J end by 9 bases, with 15 bases between. The CDR3 sequence is 13 residues long. CDR1 is MNHEY and CDR2 is SVGAGI in the germline V gene. The CDR3 sequence: CASSCRVKARYTF. CDR3 nucleotides: TGTGCCAGCAGTTGCAGGGTTAAAGCTCGCTACACCTTC.

This clonotype has at least ten counts. This chain connects TRBV19 to TRBJ1-1; TRBD1 agrees at 8 bases. V shed 5 bases, J shed 4 bases, and the junction held 3 bases outside the gene matches. Per the germline V gene, CDR1 is LNHDA and CDR2 is SQIVND (reference sequence). There are 13 residues in the CDR3. The CDR3 DNA follows: TGTGCCAGTAGTTTGACAGGGGTCACTGAAGCTTTCTTT. Its protein product is CASSLTGVTEAFF.

The chain employs TRBV20-1 and TRBJ2-1; 8 nucleotides align to TRBD2. V shed 4 bases, J shed 6 bases, and the junction held 8 bases outside the gene matches. This CDR3 is built from 14 residues. Germline V gives CDR1 DFQATT, CDR2 SNEGSKA (reference sequence). CDR3 region: CSAIRGGVRNEQFF. CDR3 sequence (DNA): TGCAGTGCTATCCGGGGGGGCGTTCGCAATGAGCAGTTCTTC.

This clonotype has a count of ten or more. This chain links TRBV20-1 with TRBJ1-5, with D possibly matching TRBD1 (5 bases). Between the trimmed V and J ends, which lost 0 bases and 0 bases, there was a span of 12 bases. The V gene's germline CDR1 is DFQATT and CDR2 SNEGSKA (reference sequence). The CDR3 runs 16 residues. CDR3 protein: CSARDLRQPSNQPQHF. The CDR3 DNA reads as TGCAGTGCTAGAGATCTGAGACAGCCTAGCAATCAGCCCCAGCATTTT.

Regarding this clonotype: This clone may be a read error of a much larger clone one base away. The chain recombines TRBV3-1 with TRBJ2-5; D remains ambiguous. Germline values: CDR1 LGHDT, CDR2 YNNKEL (reference sequence). Trimming shortened V by 1 base and J by 4 bases, and 4 bases separated the two germline ends. The CDR3 loop spans 12 amino acids. CDR3: CASSQVGETQYF. The CDR3 region has the DNA TGTGCCAGCAGCCAAGTAGGAGAGACCCAGTACTTC.

This sequence joins TRBV18 and TRBJ2-7; weak D call: TRBD2 (5 bases). V shed 3 bases and J shed 3 bases, with 15 bases lying between them. CDR1 is KGHSH, CDR2 LQKENI, per germline. The CDR3 runs to 15 residues. CDR3 sequence: CASSPPQAAGYEQYF. The CDR3 DNA follows: TGTGCCAGCTCACCTCCCCAAGCGGCTGGCTACGAGCAGTACTTC. Full variable domain (outside the CDR3, taken from reference TRBV18 and TRBJ2-7): NAGVMQNPRHLVRRRGQEARLRCSPMKGHSHVYWYRQLPEEGLKFMVYLQKENIIDESGMPKERFSAEFPKEGPSILRIQQVVRGDSAAYFCASSPPQAAGYEQYFGPGTRLTVT.

This clonotype was found many times. DNA for the CDR3: TGTGCCAGCAGCTCACCGGGACAGGTGGCGGATGAGCAGTTCTTC. This gives the protein CASSSPGQVADEQFF. This rearrangement joins TRBV5-8 to TRBJ2-1; 8 bases are a match to TRBD1. The CDR3 is 15 amino acids. V trimming: 3 bases; J trimming: 8 bases; junction bases outside the gene matches: 10. In germline, CDR1 is SGHTS, CDR2 YDEGEE.

The sample holds one count of this clonotype. This could be a read error, since a much larger clone is one nucleotide away. This chain links TRBV3-1 with TRBJ2-7; tentatively, D is TRBD2 (5 bases). Per the germline V gene, CDR1 is LGHDT and CDR2 is YNNKEL (reference sequence). This CDR3 region has 12 residues. The CDR3 sequence is CASSQGARERYF. As DNA, the CDR3 is TGTGCCAGCAGCCAAGGAGCTAGGGAGCGGTACTTC.

This clonotype was picked up one time. A much larger clone differs from this one at a single base, so this may be a read error. V and J are TRBV5-1 and TRBJ1-4; no reliable D call. Trimming left V 6 bases short and J 4 bases short, with 13 bases between. Germline loops: CDR1 SGHRS, CDR2 YFSETQ. There are 14 residues in the CDR3. The CDR3 coding sequence is TGCGCCAGCACCGACGGGAGTAATAATGAAAAACTGTTTTTT. Translating it yields CASTDGSNNEKLFF. Filled out from reference TRBV5-1 and TRBJ1-4, the complete variable domain reads KAGVTQTPRYLIKTRGQQVTLSCSPISGHRSVSWYQQTPGQGLQFLFEYFSETQRNKGNFPGRFSGRQFSNSRSEMNVSTLELGDSALYLCASTDGSNNEKLFFGSGTQLSVL.

In its sample, this clonotype was seen a few times. The genes are TRBV7-6 and TRBJ2-7; a weak D match, TRBD1 (6 bases). The CDR3 has 13 residues. Looked up from germline, CDR1 is SGHVS and CDR2 is FNYEAQ. V lost 5 bases, J lost 3 bases, and 11 bases lay in between. The CDR3 coding sequence is TGTGCCAGCAGCGTACTACAGGGCTACGAGCAGTACTTC. Translated, it gives CASSVLQGYEQYF.

This sequence joins TRBV19 and TRBJ2-5, with D tentatively TRBD1 (8 bases). V was clipped by 5 bases and J by 5 bases, with 15 bases between them. CDR1 LNHDA and CDR2 SQIVND come from the germline V gene (reference sequence). The CDR3 spans 14 residues. This CDR3 is CASSQQGGTETQYF. The CDR3 DNA is TGTGCCAGTAGTCAACAGGGGGGGACGGAGACCCAGTACTTC.

This clonotype was seen once. V gene TRBV9 combines with J gene TRBJ1-2; D possibly corresponds to TRBD1 (6 bases). The V gene lost 3 bases and the J gene lost 7 bases, with 7 bases spanning the gap. Germline V gene sequence: CDR1 SGDLS, CDR2 YYNGEE. CDR3 size: 11 residues. The CDR3 loop is CASSEGVGYTF. In nucleotides, the CDR3 is TGTGCCAGCAGCGAGGGGGTTGGCTACACCTTC.

This clonotype was found many times. This chain connects TRBV15 to TRBJ2-1; 10 nucleotides agree with TRBD2. The CDR3 totals 17 residues. After removal of 1 base from V and 7 bases from J, the junction contained 10 bases not matched to a gene. Germline CDR1 LNHNV, CDR2 YYDKDF (reference sequence). CDR3 sequence: CATSRAHLAGASNEQFF. The DNA for the CDR3 is TGTGCCACCAGCAGAGCACATCTAGCGGGGGCCTCGAATGAGCAGTTCTTC.

In its sample, this clonotype was seen many times. The rearrangement joins TRBV20-1 to TRBJ1-1; 11 nucleotides match TRBD1. The CDR3 covers 12 residues. J lost 9 bases, V lost 3 bases, and 3 bases had no gene match. The V gene's germline CDR1 is DFQATT and CDR2 SNEGSKA (reference sequence). The DNA for the CDR3 is TGCAGTGCTAGGGGGGACAGGGGGAAAGCTTTCTTT. Amino acids: CSARGDRGKAFF.

The count of this clonotype is one. The chain combines TRBV5-6 with TRBJ2-1, with 8 positions matching TRBD2. CDR1 and CDR2 (germline): SGHDT, YYEEEE. CDR3 size: 15 residues. V shed 0 bases, J shed 6 bases, and the junction held 5 bases outside the gene matches. CDR3 sequence reads: CASSLGTGGLNEQFF. The CDR3 DNA sequence: TGTGCCAGCAGCTTGGGAACGGGGGGGCTCAATGAGCAGTTCTTC.

The V gene is TRBV19, the J gene TRBJ2-7; tentative D call: TRBD1 (5 bases). The CDR3 is 14 residues long. Germline CDR1 reads LNHDA; CDR2 reads SQIVND (reference sequence). Trimming removed 6 bases from V and 4 bases from J, with 16 bases in between. CDR3 sequence: CASSPGAGWYEQYF. CDR3 coding DNA: TGTGCCAGTAGCCCTGGGGCAGGGTGGTACGAGCAGTACTTC.